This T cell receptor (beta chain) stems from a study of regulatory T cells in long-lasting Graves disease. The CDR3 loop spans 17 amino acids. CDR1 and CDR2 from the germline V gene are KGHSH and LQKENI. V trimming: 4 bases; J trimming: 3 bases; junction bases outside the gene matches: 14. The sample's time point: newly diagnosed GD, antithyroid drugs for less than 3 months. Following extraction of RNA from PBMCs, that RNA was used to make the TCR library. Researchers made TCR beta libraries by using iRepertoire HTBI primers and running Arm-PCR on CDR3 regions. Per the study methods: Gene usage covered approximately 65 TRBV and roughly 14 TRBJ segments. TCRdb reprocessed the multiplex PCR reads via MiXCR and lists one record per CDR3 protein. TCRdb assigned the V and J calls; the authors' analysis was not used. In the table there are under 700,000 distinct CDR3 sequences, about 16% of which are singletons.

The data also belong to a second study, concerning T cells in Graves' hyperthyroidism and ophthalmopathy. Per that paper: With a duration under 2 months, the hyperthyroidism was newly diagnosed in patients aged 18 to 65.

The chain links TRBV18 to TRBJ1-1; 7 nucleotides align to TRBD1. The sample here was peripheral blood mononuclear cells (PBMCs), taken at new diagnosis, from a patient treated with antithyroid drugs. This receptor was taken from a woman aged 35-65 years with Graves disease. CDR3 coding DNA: TGTGCCAGCTCACGCGCAACCCCTTCAGGGGGGGACACTGAAGCTTTCTTT. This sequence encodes CASSRATPSGGDTEAFF.